This T cell receptor (beta chain) was observed in a study of molecular identifiers for immune sequencing clone quantification. General study results and limits: Clones carrying above 20 RNA copies accounted for over 97% of effector molecules, under 1% in naive cells.

Naive CD8 T cells were sorted, and the gate applied was CD8+CD4-CCR7+CD45RA+. Points on this clonotype: What it binds is not known.

Trimming cost V 0 bases and J 3 bases, with 6 bases left between them. CDR3 length equals 13 residues. Germline V gives CDR1 LGHNA, CDR2 YSLEER. Methods described previously, with TCR primers listed, were used for bulk TCR libraries. Each CDR3 protein gets one entry after TCRdb re-called the PCR reads with MiXCR. The table lists about 8,400 distinct CDR3 sequences, 30% to 35% of them singletons. The chain combines TRBV4-3 with TRBJ2-7; no reliable D call. Source material: naive CD8+ T cells from blood, with Jurkat cell RNA spiked in. Subset indicated: FACS-sorted CD8+CD4-CCR7+CD45RA+ naive T cells. This clonotype was obtained from a human donor in good health. Some libraries in this study had Jurkat cell RNA spiked in. The CDR3 sequence is CASSQDIRYEQYF. CDR3 sequence (DNA): TGCGCCAGCAGCCAAGATATCCGCTACGAGCAGTACTTC.